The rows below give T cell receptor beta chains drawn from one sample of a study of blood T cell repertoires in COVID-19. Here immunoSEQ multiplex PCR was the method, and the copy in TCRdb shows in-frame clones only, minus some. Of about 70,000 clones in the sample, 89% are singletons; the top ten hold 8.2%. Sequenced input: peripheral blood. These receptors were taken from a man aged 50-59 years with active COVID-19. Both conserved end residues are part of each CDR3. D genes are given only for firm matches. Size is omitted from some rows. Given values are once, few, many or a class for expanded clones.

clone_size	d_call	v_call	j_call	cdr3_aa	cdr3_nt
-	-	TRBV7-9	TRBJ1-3	CASHTAGFSSGNTIYF	TGTGCCAGCCATACCGCGGGGTTTAGCTCTGGAAACACCATATATTTT
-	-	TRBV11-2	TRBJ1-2	CASSLGLQGIYGYTF	TGTGCCAGCAGCTTAGGTCTCCAGGGGATCTATGGCTACACCTTC
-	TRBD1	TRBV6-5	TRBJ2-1	CASSLTGDGGEQFF	TGTGCCAGCAGTTTGACAGGGGACGGTGGTGAGCAGTTCTTC
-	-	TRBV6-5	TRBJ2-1	CASSYSPARREQFF	TGTGCCAGCAGTTACTCACCGGCGAGGAGGGAGCAGTTCTTC
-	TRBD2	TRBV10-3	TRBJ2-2	CAISFGLAGAPNTGELFF	TGTGCCATCAGCTTCGGACTAGCGGGGGCCCCGAACACCGGGGAGCTGTTTTTT
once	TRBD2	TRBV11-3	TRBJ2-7	CASSFGTSSFYEQYF	TGTGCCAGCAGCTTCGGGACTAGCAGTTTCTACGAGCAGTACTTC
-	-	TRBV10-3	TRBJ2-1	CAINNLGLYNEQFF	TGTGCCATCAACAACCTGGGCCTCTACAATGAGCAGTTCTTC
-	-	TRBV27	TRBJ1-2	CASSLEGRGNYGYTF	TGTGCCAGCAGCCTCGAGGGCAGGGGTAACTATGGCTACACCTTC
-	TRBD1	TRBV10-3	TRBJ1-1	CAIRDRGNTEAFF	TGTGCCATCAGGGACAGGGGGAACACTGAAGCTTTCTTT
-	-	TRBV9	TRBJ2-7	CASSVGNLREQYF	TGTGCCAGCAGCGTCGGTAATCTACGCGAGCAGTACTTC